This T cell receptor beta chain was sequenced for a study of T cell repertoires in cytomegalovirus infection (dated by TCRdb to about 2019). A note on the overall study: Donor HLA type was relevant to the analysis, as public TCR beta signatures indicated carriage of CMV infection together with the matching HLA type. Study-wide conclusions, independent of this receptor: The ex vivo response was dominated by HLA-C-restricted CMV-specific TCR beta clonotypes, and the single most frequent clonotype in two of eight donors was supplied by these HLA-C-restricted clonotypes. Carriers of CMV infection plus the relevant HLA type were discriminated by the cumulative frequency of public TCR beta family members in the study cohort and in an independent approximately 360-donor cohort.

The germline V gene (reference sequence) specifies LNHDA as CDR1 and SQIVND as CDR2. The CDR3 runs 14 residues from the cysteine to the phenylalanine. The retained sequence is limited to the CDR3, 42 bases, with the frame set at the first base. Trimming removed 5 bases from V and 2 bases from J, leaving 13 bases between the germline ends. A remark on this clonotype: Its specific antigen is unknown. Qualities for individual bases were not recorded, and no much larger clone is one base off.

Instrument used: Illumina HiSeq 1500. TCRdb applied fastp at Q25 and MiXCR to the public reads, then kept only in-frame beta chains. Entries that share a CDR3 protein sequence are merged under the most common genes and DNA. Present in this sample are 160,000 or so distinct CDR3 sequences, roughly a quarter of which were seen just once. Roughly 9.7% of the sample goes to the ten largest clones. Sequencing used PBMCs. The rearranged chain carries TRBV19 and TRBJ2-7; the D segment may tentatively be TRBD1 or TRBD2, each giving 5 matched bases. The source of this sequence is a human donor in good health (CMV status not recorded). Some clones in this sample may be carry-over from other donors' samples. CDR3 protein: CASSPRDGTYEQYF. The bases are TGTGCCAGTAGTCCACGGGACGGGACCTACGAGCAGTACTTC.